This TCR beta chain appears in the sequencing data of a study of memory CD4+ T cells and cytomegalovirus serostatus. Study-level information: This sample comes from healthy Belgian adults, several CMV seropositive, roughly 22 seronegative.

The sort gate was single viable CD3+CD4+CD8-CD45RO+ cells for memory CD4+ T cells. Study-wide results and caveats: Repertoires predicted CMV serostatus with median bootstrapped AUC of around 0.96. The CMV-associated TCR signature appears largely within the CD4+ memory repertoire.

Under the authors' procedure: After removing out-of-frame reads, around 2.2 million distinct TCRbeta sequences remained. TCRdb's copy holds only in-frame clones and misses some; the assay was immunoSEQ multiplex PCR. From that table come the V and J calls and clone size; the DNA was used to work out D and trimming. The sample has about 44,000 clones, just over 75% seen once. Concerning this clone: Its target is not known.

The receptor comes from an adult in good health and CMV-seronegative. The sample consisted of memory CD4+ T cells from blood.

Written as DNA, the CDR3 is TGTGCCACCAGCAGTGACAATCAGCCCCAGCATTTT. This encodes CATSSDNQPQHF. This chain links TRBV15 with TRBJ1-5; D gene unclear. The V gene lost 3 bases and the J gene lost 3 bases, with 3 bases spanning the gap. Germline CDR1 reads LNHNV; CDR2 reads YYDKDF (reference sequence). This CDR3 has 12 residues.